This TCR beta chain was sequenced in a study of cytomegalovirus exposure and HLA in healthy donors. Whole-study context: There were 75 million to 95 million unique TCRs (from HLA-typed donors) in an early data release. General study findings and limits: 150 to 200 TCR beta chains were listed as cytomegalovirus-associated. Later genetic work tied a missense DCLRE1C variant to beta-chain V and J trimming.

Germline lookup yields CDR1 SNHLY and CDR2 FYNNEI. V lost 2 bases and J lost 3, with 8 bases in between. The CDR3 covers 14 residues. The PCR had 60 Vbeta and 13 Jbeta primers. Profiling relied on immunoSEQ multiplex PCR, and the TCRdb table lists in-frame clones only, not all of them. Seen here are about 150,000 clones, around 60% observed once, and the top ten hold around 7.1%. A note on this clone: What it binds is not known.

The sequenced sample was PBMCs. This TCR came from a woman aged 55-75 years in good health and CMV-seropositive. The chain carries TRBV2 and TRBJ2-1, with a tentative D call TRBD2 (5 bases). CDR3 residues: CASSEREGYNEQFF. The CDR3, as DNA: TGTGCCAGCAGTGAAAGAGAGGGCTACAATGAGCAGTTCTTC.